This T cell receptor (beta chain) was sequenced in a study of cytomegalovirus exposure and HLA in healthy donors. As for the study in general: A data release that came early held 75 million to 85 million unique TCRs from HLA-typed donors. Overall study results and limits: By a later analysis, the bulk of CMV-associated TCR beta chains appeared HLA-restricted. Upon later analysis, HLA-associated TCR beta chains proved more clonally expanded than other, equally common chains.

With respect to this clone: The antigen remains undetermined.

Nominally healthy donors were sampled, though unrecorded immune exposures were likely. Germline V gives CDR1 LGHNA, CDR2 YSLEER. The length of the CDR3 is 14 residues. V lost 4 bases and J 2 bases, leaving 12 bases between the germline ends. The PCR had 60 Vbeta and 13 Jbeta primers. Using immunoSEQ multiplex PCR, the repertoire was profiled, and TCRdb retains in-frame clones only, with some absent. The table records fewer than 130,000 clones, about 80% of them present only once. The rearrangement joins TRBV4-3 to TRBJ2-7; the D gene is possibly TRBD2 (5 bases). This TCR derives from a man aged 25 to 45 in good health and CMV-seropositive. Sequencing was carried out using PBMCs. The CDR3 DNA reads as TGCGCCAGCAGCCCGAGGGCAGAAACCTACGAGCAGTACTTC. Its translation: CASSPRAETYEQYF.